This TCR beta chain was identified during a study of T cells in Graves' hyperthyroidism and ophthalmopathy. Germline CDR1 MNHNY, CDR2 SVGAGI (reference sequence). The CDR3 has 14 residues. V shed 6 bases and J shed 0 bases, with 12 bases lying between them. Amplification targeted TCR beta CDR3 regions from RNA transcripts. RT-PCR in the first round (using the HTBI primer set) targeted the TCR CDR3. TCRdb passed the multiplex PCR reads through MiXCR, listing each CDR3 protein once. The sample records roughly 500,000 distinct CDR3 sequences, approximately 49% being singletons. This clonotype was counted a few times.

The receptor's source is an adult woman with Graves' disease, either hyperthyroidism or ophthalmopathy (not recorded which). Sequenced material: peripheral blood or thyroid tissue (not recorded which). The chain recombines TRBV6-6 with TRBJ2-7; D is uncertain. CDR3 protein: CASSLPTASYEQYF. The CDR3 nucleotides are TGTGCCAGCAGCCTACCCACGGCCTCCTACGAGCAGTACTTC.